These T cell receptor beta chains were read from a single sample in a study of cytomegalovirus exposure and HLA in healthy donors. Profiling relied on immunoSEQ multiplex PCR, and the TCRdb table lists in-frame clones only, not all of them. The sample lists 90,000 to 130,000 clones; approximately 85% were seen once. Material for sequencing was PBMCs. The receptors come from a woman between 18 and 30 years old in good health and CMV-seronegative. The conserved cysteine and the conserved F or W are not part of the CDR3 here. The D gene is left open where the match is weak.

TRBJ2-1	TRBV5-6	TRBD2	ASSLPSGLAGGGEQF
TRBJ1-1	TRBV19	NA	ASNLGQTNTEAF
TRBJ2-5	TRBV6-1	NA	ASSGWTEETQY
TRBJ2-7	TRBV7-2	NA	ASSLRVQTGTDSYEQY
TRBJ1-1	TRBV5-1	NA	ASRKTGNTEAF
TRBJ2-7	TRBV4-1	TRBD2	ASSQPGLREIYEQY
TRBJ2-7	TRBV9	NA	ASSVDRGRGGEQY
TRBJ1-1	TRBV7-9	TRBD1	ASRGTGGDTEAF
TRBJ2-5	TRBV18	NA	ASSQAGQETQY
TRBJ1-1	TRBV13	TRBD1	ASSLETGRAF
TRBJ2-7	TRBV20-1	NA	GTGTDYEQY
TRBJ2-1	TRBV5-4	TRBD2	ASSLVLAGGPGEQF
TRBJ1-2	TRBV6-1	NA	ASSEERSSGGYT
TRBJ1-6	TRBV6-6	TRBD1	ASSSLDRAGNSPLH
TRBJ1-1	TRBV27	NA	ASSLRGVNTEAF
TRBJ1-6	TRBV28	TRBD1	ATQGQSSYNSPLH
TRBJ2-5	TRBV5-1	NA	ASSLAGAGGETQY
TRBJ1-1	TRBV10-2	TRBD1	ASTGLPGQGPRVAMNTEAF
TRBJ2-1	TRBV19	TRBD1	ASRDRAAYNEQF
TRBJ2-3	TRBV9	TRBD2	ASKGRGGADTQY
TRBJ1-3	TRBV2	TRBD1	ASSEKGAGGNTIY
TRBJ2-7	TRBV27	TRBD1	ASADWDSSYEQY
TRBJ2-7	TRBV6-5	TRBD2	ASSYTGGSYEQY
TRBJ1-2	TRBV19	TRBD1	ASRSGTGGGYGYT
TRBJ1-2	TRBV29-1	NA	SVGEGGNYGYT
TRBJ1-5	TRBV7-4	NA	ASSLFGINQPQH
TRBJ1-3	TRBV6-5	NA	ASSYGDSGNTIY
TRBJ2-1	TRBV9	TRBD1	ASSADGTGMF